These 21 T cell receptor beta chains came from one sample sequenced in a study of cytomegalovirus exposure and HLA in healthy donors. Use of 60 Vbeta and 13 Jbeta primers characterized the PCR. Clones were sequenced by immunoSEQ multiplex PCR, and TCRdb holds only the in-frame ones, with some missing. The sample holds about 190,000 clones, about 80% seen once. Sequenced: PBMCs. These TCRs come from a woman aged 18-35 years in good health and CMV-seropositive.

Only a few counts were recorded for this clone. The chain joins TRBV7-2 to TRBJ2-7, with D perhaps matching TRBD1 (6 bases). This CDR3 spans 14 amino acids. The germline V gene has CDR1 SGHTA and CDR2 FQGNSA. The germline V and J ends were trimmed by 3 bases and 0 bases, with 9 bases remaining between them. As DNA, the CDR3 is TGTGCCAGCAGCTTGCAGGGACACTCCTACGAGCAGTACGTC. This sequence encodes CASSLQGHSYEQYV.

The genes are TRBV5-6 and TRBJ1-1; TRBD1 agrees at 8 bases. This CDR3 region has 14 residues. Germline CDR1 is SGHDT and CDR2 is YYEEEE. Unmatched junction bases numbered 6, after V lost 2 bases and J lost 6 bases. In nucleotides, the CDR3 is TGTGCCAGCAGCTTCCGGACAGGGAGTGCTGAAGCTTTCTTT. It translates to CASSFRTGSAEAFF.

The J gene is TRBJ2-3, the V gene TRBV7-6; 12 nucleotides line up with TRBD2. CDR1 and CDR2 from the germline V gene are SGHVS and FNYEAQ. With V trimmed by 4 bases and J by 4 bases, 6 bases remained unmatched. This CDR3 region has 16 residues. The CDR3 is CASSYRLAGVADTQYF. DNA of the CDR3: TGTGCCAGCAGCTACAGACTAGCGGGGGTGGCAGATACGCAGTATTTT.

This clone has a handful of counts. The chain employs TRBV12-5 and TRBJ2-1, with D maybe TRBD1 (5 bases). This CDR3 has 14 residues. V was clipped by 3 bases and J by 7 bases, with 13 bases between them. Germline loops: CDR1 LGHNT, CDR2 FRNRAP. The CDR3 spells CASGLGAESNEQFF. The CDR3 DNA reads as TGTGCTAGTGGTTTAGGGGCCGAATCGAATGAGCAGTTCTTC.

This clone was observed once. The chain carries TRBV5-1 and TRBJ1-5; 7 nucleotides agree with TRBD1. The CDR3 has 15 residues. The germline gives CDR1 SGHRS, CDR2 YFSETQ. Trimming cost V 4 bases and J 1 base; bases outside gene matches: 5. CDR3: CASSRQGGSNQPQHF. The CDR3 coding sequence is TGCGCCAGCAGCCGACAGGGTGGGAGCAATCAGCCCCAGCATTTT.

This chain joins TRBV28 and TRBJ2-1, with 7 bases matching TRBD1. V trimming: 4 bases; J trimming: 3 bases; junction bases outside the gene matches: 0. This CDR3 has 13 residues. Germline CDR1 MDHEN, CDR2 SYDVKM. The CDR3: CASSWTGYNEQFF. DNA for the CDR3: TGTGCCAGCAGTTGGACAGGCTACAATGAGCAGTTCTTC.

This chain links TRBV6-5 with TRBJ2-7; tentatively, D is TRBD1 (6 bases). V was pared by 7 bases and J by 3 bases, with 16 bases between. Germline CDR1 reads MNHEY; CDR2 reads SVGAGI. The length of the CDR3 is 14 residues. CDR3 loop: CASKPRGQNYEQYF. The DNA of the CDR3 is TGTGCCAGCAAACCGAGAGGACAGAACTACGAGCAGTACTTC.

The chain couples TRBV28 to TRBJ2-1; a possible D gene is TRBD2 (7 bases). From germline, CDR1 is MDHEN and CDR2 SYDVKM. The CDR3 covers 16 residues. V gave up 7 bases and J gave up 2 bases, with 18 bases separating them. The CDR3, as DNA: TGTGCCAGCAAAGAAATCCGGGGGGCCGCCTACAATGAGCAGTTCTTC. Residues: CASKEIRGAAYNEQFF.

This rearrangement joins TRBV7-2 to TRBJ1-1, with no clear D. Germline CDR1 SGHTA, CDR2 FQGNSA. The V gene lost 4 bases and the J gene lost 5 bases, with 17 bases spanning the gap. The CDR3 is 15 residues long. CDR3 coding DNA: TGTGCCAGCAGCTCCCCGTTTGGTTTTCGGACTGAAGCTTTCTTT. The encoded protein is CASSSPFGFRTEAFF.

The V call is TRBV11-2, the J call TRBJ1-1; TRBD1 agrees at 10 bases. Per the germline V gene, CDR1 is SGHAT and CDR2 is FQNNGV. This CDR3 has 16 amino acids. Trimming removed 2 bases from V and 4 bases from J; junction bases left unmatched: 7. This chain's CDR3 is CASSLNRDRGFTEAFF. CDR3 coding DNA: TGTGCCAGCAGCTTAAATAGGGACAGGGGATTCACTGAAGCTTTCTTT. The full variable domain, its missing parts supplied by reference TRBV11-2 and TRBJ1-1, is EAGVAQSPRYKIIEKRQSVAFWCNPISGHATLYWYQQILGQGPKLLIQFQNNGVVDDSQLPKDRFSAERLKGVDSTLKIQPAKLEDSAVYLCASSLNRDRGFTEAFFGQGTRLTVV.

J is TRBJ1-6 and V is TRBV27; no firm D call. In germline, CDR1 is MNHEY, CDR2 SMNVEV (reference sequence). Trimming removed 3 bases at V and 9 bases at J, with 6 bases between. This CDR3 has 12 amino acids. The CDR3 nucleotides read TGTGCCAGCAGTTTGTCGCGTTCACCCCTCCACTTT. Protein: CASSLSRSPLHF.

The V call is TRBV11-3, the J call TRBJ1-2; 8 bases align to TRBD1. V dropped 3 bases and J dropped 4; count of bases not matched to a gene: 4. This CDR3 region has 14 residues. Germline V gene sequence: CDR1 SGHNT, CDR2 YENEEA. This CDR3 reads CASSLTGVGYGYTF. CDR3 in DNA: TGTGCCAGCAGCTTGACAGGGGTGGGCTATGGCTACACCTTC.

The gene calls are TRBV6-1 and TRBJ2-1, with 9 bases aligning to TRBD1. V was pared by 1 base and J by 6 bases, with 4 bases of the junction left unmatched. This CDR3 is 15 amino acids long. Germline CDR1 and CDR2: MNHNS and SASEGT. The CDR3 DNA is TGTGCCAGCAGTGAAGGGACAGGGGAGGCCAATGAGCAGTTCTTC. This sequence encodes CASSEGTGEANEQFF.

CDR3 sequence reads: CASTPTGWETQYF. CDR3 bases: TGTGCCAGCACCCCGACAGGGTGGGAGACCCAGTACTTC. The J gene is TRBJ2-5, the V gene TRBV28; 7 bases are shared with TRBD1. CDR3 length: 13 amino acids. V gave up 7 bases and J gave up 5 bases; unmatched junction bases: 7. Germline assignment: CDR1 MDHEN and CDR2 SYDVKM.

The chain is built from TRBV29-1 and TRBJ2-5; D not certain. The CDR3 loop spans 11 amino acids. Germline V gene lookup returns CDR1 SQVTM and CDR2 ANQGSEA. V lost 4 bases to trimming and J lost 0 bases, with 3 bases between them. The CDR3 reads CSVADQETQYF. The CDR3 bases are TGCAGCGTTGCCGACCAAGAGACCCAGTACTTC.

The chain joins TRBV4-3 to TRBJ1-1; D is unresolved. The germline V gene encodes CDR1 LGHNA and CDR2 YSLEER. The germline V and J ends were trimmed by 3 bases and 4 bases, with 12 bases remaining between them. This CDR3 spans 14 amino acids. The CDR3: CASSHRVGSTEAFF. The CDR3, as DNA: TGCGCCAGCAGCCATAGGGTGGGGAGCACTGAAGCTTTCTTT.

The J gene is TRBJ2-1, the V gene TRBV5-6; 8 nucleotides align to TRBD1. Trimming took 3 bases from V and 4 from J; bases not matched to a gene: 6. The CDR3 consists of 15 residues. CDR1 SGHDT and CDR2 YYEEEE come from the germline V gene. The CDR3 spells CASSSTGDPYNEQFF. The CDR3 DNA reads TGTGCCAGCAGCTCGACAGGGGACCCTTACAATGAGCAGTTCTTC.

The chain links TRBV7-3 to TRBJ2-1; D is ambiguous. The ends were cut back, 5 bases at V and 5 bases at J, with 19 bases in the middle. CDR1 is SGHTA, CDR2 FQGTGA, per germline. The CDR3 is 16 residues long. CDR3 DNA sequence: TGTGCCAGCAGCATAGACGGTGTACTACCTCACAATGAGCAGTTCTTC. This codes for CASSIDGVLPHNEQFF.

This rearrangement joins TRBV11-3 to TRBJ2-3; no clear D gene. The CDR3 loop spans 14 amino acids. Trimming cost V 1 base and J 2 bases, with 7 bases left between them. The V gene's germline CDR1 is SGHNT and CDR2 YENEEA. The CDR3 DNA reads TGTGCCAGCAGCTTAGGGTCAGTCACAGATACGCAGTATTTT. This gives the protein CASSLGSVTDTQYF.

CDR3 in DNA: TGTGCCTGGAGTGTCTCTAAGGGGTCCCGTCAGCCCCAGCATTTT. Its translation is CAWSVSKGSRQPQHF. The V and J genes are TRBV30 and TRBJ1-5; TRBD1 is a possible D gene (5 bases). Germline V gives CDR1 GTSNPN, CDR2 SVGIG (reference sequence). CDR3 length: 15 residues. Trimming pared 0 bases from V and 6 bases from J, leaving 15 bases between.

CDR3: CATSRVIDSYNEQFF. Written as DNA, the CDR3 is TGTGCCACCAGCAGAGTTATAGACAGCTACAATGAGCAGTTCTTC. The chain combines TRBV15 with TRBJ2-1; tentatively, D is TRBD1 (5 bases). V was trimmed by 1 base and J by 3 bases, leaving 10 bases between them. The CDR3 spans 15 residues. Germline assignment: CDR1 LNHNV and CDR2 YYDKDF (reference sequence).